A single sample gave rise to the 24 T cell receptor beta chains below, sequenced in a study of T cell clonality in common variable immunodeficiency. The data were produced by immunoSEQ multiplex PCR, yet TCRdb's version contains in-frame clones alone and is incomplete. The repertoire shows tens of thousands of clones, none seen only once; the top ten take around 3.3%. The sample consisted of peripheral blood mononuclear cells. These receptors were taken from a person between 18 and 69 years old in good health.

Concerning this clone: The read finishes 3 residues shy of the CDR3 end, and the germline J gene is used to complete it. The gene calls are TRBV10-2 and TRBJ2-4; D perhaps matches TRBD1 (6 bases). The germline CDR1 and CDR2 sequences are WSHSY and SAAADI. V was shortened by 3 bases and J by 0 bases, with 9 bases between the two germline ends. There are 15 residues in the CDR3. This CDR3 is CASSDPGVAKNIQYF. The covered CDR3 bases are TGCGCCAGCAGTGACCCAGGGGTAGCCAAAAACATT.

This clone was seen ten or more times. Read data end 3 residues before the CDR3 end; the end is taken from the germline J gene. The chain couples TRBV19 to TRBJ1-2; D gene uncertain. The CDR3 loop spans 14 amino acids. V lost 0 bases and J 5 bases, leaving 10 bases between the germline ends. Germline values: CDR1 LNHDA, CDR2 SQIVND (reference sequence). The part of the CDR3 DNA that was read is TGTGCCAGTAGTATAGAGGGCGCCAGGTATGGC. It codes for CASSIEGARYG. The full CDR3 is CASSIEGARYGYTF.

This clone appeared many times. The read falls 3 residues short of the CDR3 end, and the missing part is taken from the germline J gene. This chain uses TRBV20-1 with TRBJ1-4; possible D gene TRBD1, 5 bases. The CDR3 extends over 13 amino acids. V lost 6 bases to trimming and J lost 8 bases, with 16 bases between them. Germline V gives CDR1 DFQATT, CDR2 SNEGSKA (reference sequence). The CDR3 DNA, read in part, is TGCAGTGCCCCAGCCAGGGCGGTCGAAAAA. Protein product: CSAPARAVEK. The full CDR3 protein is CSAPARAVEKLFF.

On this clone: The read terminates 3 residues ahead of where the CDR3 ends, so the germline J gene completes it. The V and J genes are TRBV30 and TRBJ2-6, with 7 bases lining up with TRBD1. The CDR3 is 14 amino acids. CDR1 GTSNPN and CDR2 SVGIG come from the germline V gene (reference sequence). Trimming removed 2 bases from V and 4 bases from J; junction bases left unmatched: 2. CDR3: CAWSTGAGANVLTF. The CDR3 bases that were read are TGTGCCTGGAGTACAGGGGCCGGGGCCAACGTC.

The sample holds a few counts of this clone. The read falls 3 residues short of the CDR3 end, and the missing part is taken from the germline J gene. This chain uses TRBV7-9 with TRBJ2-3; a weak D match, TRBD1 (6 bases). The CDR3 contains 12 residues. CDR1 is SEHNR, CDR2 FQNEAQ, per germline (reference sequence). V was trimmed by 5 bases and J by 4 bases, leaving 7 bases between them. The CDR3 spells CASSAGADTQYF. The covered CDR3 bases are TGTGCCAGCAGCGCAGGGGCAGATACG. Complete variable domain (other parts from reference TRBV7-9 and TRBJ2-3): DTGVSQNPRHKITKRGQNVTFRCDPISEHNRLYWYRQTLGQGPEFLTYFQNEAQLEKSRLLSDRFSAERPKGSFSTLEIQRTEQGDSAMYLCASSAGADTQYFGPGTRLTVL.

This clone was seen at least ten times. The read gets to within 3 residues of the CDR3 end, and the germline J gene fills in the rest. The V and J genes are TRBV5-1 and TRBJ2-3; TRBD1 agrees at 12 bases. Trimming took 2 bases from V and 6 from J; bases not matched to a gene: 16. The V gene's germline CDR1 is SGHRS and CDR2 YFSETQ. This CDR3 comprises 19 residues. Partial CDR3 DNA: TGCGCCAGCAGCTTACCGGGACAGGGGGCACTTTTTAATATGGATACG. Encoded protein: CASSLPGQGALFNMDT. The CDR3 in full is CASSLPGQGALFNMDTQYF. Filled out from reference TRBV5-1 and TRBJ2-3, the complete variable domain reads KAGVTQTPRYLIKTRGQQVTLSCSPISGHRSVSWYQQTPGQGLQFLFEYFSETQRNKGNFPGRFSGRQFSNSRSEMNVSTLELGDSALYLCASSLPGQGALFNMDTQYFGPGTRLTVL.

In this sample, this clone turned up many times. From the germline J gene comes the end of the CDR3, since the read stops 3 residues before it. V gene TRBV12-3 or TRBV12-4 combines with J gene TRBJ2-4; 14 nucleotides line up with TRBD2. This CDR3 comprises 14 residues. V lost 7 bases to trimming and J lost 7 bases; unmatched junction nucleotides: 3. CDR3 sequence reads: CASIGTSGSNIQYF. The DNA read from the CDR3 is TGTGCCAGCATCGGGACTAGCGGGAGTAACATT.

In its sample, this clone was seen many times. From the germline J gene comes the end of the CDR3, since the read stops 3 residues before it. The chain uses TRBV30 and TRBJ2-2; possibly TRBD1 for D (5 bases). Looked up from germline, CDR1 is GTSNPN and CDR2 is SVGIG (reference sequence). The ends were cut back, 0 bases at V and 8 bases at J, with 13 bases in the middle. The CDR3 totals 14 residues. This chain's CDR3 is CAWSVLGGAGELFF. The part of the CDR3 DNA that was read is TGTGCCTGGAGTGTACTTGGTGGGGCGGGGGAG. The whole variable domain, remainder taken from reference TRBV30 and TRBJ2-2, is SQTIHQWPATLVQPVGSPLSLECTVEGTSNPNLYWYRQAAGRGLQLLFYSVGIGQISSEVPQNLSASRPQDRQFILSSKKLLLSDSGFYLCAWSVLGGAGELFFGEGSRLTVL.

This clone was observed many times. The read falls 3 residues short of the CDR3 end, and the missing part is taken from the germline J gene. The chain combines TRBV2 with TRBJ1-1; no clear D. This CDR3 has 13 residues. V was clipped by 6 bases and J by 3 bases, with 11 bases between them. CDR1 is SNHLY, CDR2 FYNNEI, per germline. The CDR3 bases that were read are TGTGCCAGCAGCTCTAATGGTGACACTGAA. The encoded protein is CASSSNGDTE. From start to end, the CDR3 is CASSSNGDTEAFF.

This clone was seen a few times. The read finishes 3 residues shy of the CDR3 end, and the germline J gene is used to complete it. This chain connects TRBV7-9 to TRBJ1-2; TRBD1 matches at 8 bases. Germline V gene sequence: CDR1 SEHNR, CDR2 FQNEAQ (reference sequence). This CDR3 region has 15 residues. Partial CDR3 DNA: TGTGCCAGCAGCTTAGGGACAGGGAGGATAAATGAC. Encoded protein: CASSLGTGRIND. Given in full, the CDR3 is CASSLGTGRINDYTF. The complete variable domain, with remaining parts taken from reference TRBV7-9 and TRBJ1-2, reads DTGVSQNPRHKITKRGQNVTFRCDPISEHNRLYWYRQTLGQGPEFLTYFQNEAQLEKSRLLSDRFSAERPKGSFSTLEIQRTEQGDSAMYLCASSLGTGRINDYTFGSGTRLTVV.

This clone was seen ten or more times. The read terminates 3 residues before the CDR3 end, so the remaining end is supplied by the germline J gene. The chain couples TRBV5-1 to TRBJ1-4; 7 bases map to TRBD1. Germline assignment: CDR1 SGHRS and CDR2 YFSETQ. Losses at the gene ends were 4 bases for V and 7 bases for J; bases not matched to a gene: 7. CDR3 length: 14 amino acids. The covered CDR3 bases are TGCGCCAGCAGCCTTGGTGACAGGGTTGAAAAA. Its protein is CASSLGDRVEK. The complete CDR3 protein is CASSLGDRVEKLFF.

The sample holds many counts of this clone. The CDR3 end falls 3 residues outside the read, so it is completed with the germline J gene. The chain employs TRBV18 and TRBJ1-1; D may be TRBD1 (6 bases). CDR3 length: 14 amino acids. From germline, CDR1 is KGHSH and CDR2 LQKENI. With 6 bases removed from V and 0 bases from J, the gap between germline ends came to 11 bases. The part of the CDR3 DNA that was read is TGTGCCAGCTCGGTACAGGGTATGAACACTGAA. This translates into CASSVQGMNTE. The complete CDR3 reads CASSVQGMNTEAFF.

The CDR3 loop is CASRKETGTGVEKLFF. The sequenced part of the CDR3 DNA is TGTGCCAGCAGGAAAGAGACCGGGACAGGGGTTGAAAAA. The genes are TRBV2 and TRBJ1-4; TRBD1 matches at 10 bases. The CDR3 goes on 3 residues after the read ends, and that part is filled in from the germline J gene. CDR3 length: 16 amino acids. The junction had 11 bases not matched to a gene; V was cut back by 6 bases and J by 7 bases. The V gene's germline CDR1 is SNHLY and CDR2 FYNNEI.

For this clone: Relative to the germline gene, one junction end is altered; a read error may explain this. The read terminates 3 residues before the CDR3 end, so the remaining end is supplied by the germline J gene. The V gene is TRBV7-9, the J gene TRBJ1-1, with D unresolved. This CDR3 spans 14 amino acids. The germline V gene encodes CDR1 SEHNR and CDR2 FQNEAQ (reference sequence). The sequenced CDR3 bases are TGTTCCAGCAGCCCAAGACATACGAACACTGAA. It codes for CSSSPRHTNTE. The whole CDR3 protein is CSSSPRHTNTEAFF. The full variable domain, with the rest looked up from reference TRBV7-9 and TRBJ1-1, is DTGVSQNPRHKITKRGQNVTFRCDPISEHNRLYWYRQTLGQGPEFLTYFQNEAQLEKSRLLSDRFSAERPKGSFSTLEIQRTEQGDSAMYLCSSSPRHTNTEAFFGQGTRLTVV.

This clone has at least ten counts. With the read ending 3 residues before the CDR3 end, the germline J gene is used to fill in that end. The chain couples TRBV2 to TRBJ2-7, with 11 bases aligning to TRBD2. Per the germline V gene, CDR1 is SNHLY and CDR2 is FYNNEI. The trim removed 8 bases at V and 4 bases at J, leaving 16 bases unmatched. This CDR3 is 17 amino acids long. CDR3 loop: CASSLTSGMRSKYEQYF. The DNA read from the CDR3 is TGTGCCAGCTCTTTGACTAGCGGGATGAGGTCCAAATACGAG.

This clone has at least ten counts. The CDR3 end falls 3 residues outside the read, so it is completed with the germline J gene. The chain links TRBV2 to TRBJ2-1, with D tentatively TRBD2 (5 bases). V shed 1 base and J shed 9 bases, with 10 bases lying between them. The CDR3 consists of 13 residues. CDR1 is SNHLY, CDR2 FYNNEI, per germline. The DNA read from the CDR3 is TGTGCCAGCAGTGAAGAGGCAGGAGGTGAG. As protein: CASSEEAGGE. The entire CDR3 protein is CASSEEAGGEQFF.

This clone was recorded many times. The read finishes 3 residues shy of the CDR3 end, and the germline J gene is used to complete it. The chain couples TRBV30 to TRBJ2-3; TRBD1 matches at 10 bases. This CDR3 is built from 17 residues. Looked up from germline, CDR1 is GTSNPN and CDR2 is SVGIG (reference sequence). After removal of 4 bases from V and 2 bases from J, the junction contained 12 bases not matched to a gene. The CDR3 spells CAWILSGQGKHTDTQYF. CDR3 DNA, as far as it was read: TGTGCCTGGATTCTCTCGGGACAGGGGAAACACACAGATACG. Drawing the rest from reference TRBV30 and TRBJ2-3, the complete variable domain is SQTIHQWPATLVQPVGSPLSLECTVEGTSNPNLYWYRQAAGRGLQLLFYSVGIGQISSEVPQNLSASRPQDRQFILSSKKLLLSDSGFYLCAWILSGQGKHTDTQYFGPGTRLTVL.

As concerns this clone: The missing CDR3 end, 3 residues past where the read stops, is filled in from the germline J gene. V gene TRBV7-9 combines with J gene TRBJ2-3; tentatively, D is TRBD2 (7 bases). Per germline, CDR1 SEHNR and CDR2 FQNEAQ (reference sequence). The CDR3 runs 15 residues. The sequenced CDR3 bases are TGTGCCAGCAGCCGAGGGGGGGCTGATTTCGAGACG. This gives the protein CASSRGGADFET. The whole CDR3 region reads CASSRGGADFETQYF.

This clone was observed at least ten times. The read terminates 3 residues before the CDR3 end, so the remaining end is supplied by the germline J gene. The genes are TRBV30 and TRBJ1-2, with D possibly matching TRBD1 (6 bases). The CDR3 spans 14 residues. Germline CDR1 is GTSNPN and CDR2 is SVGIG (reference sequence). The CDR3 protein is CASLRGYSSYDYTF. Incomplete CDR3 DNA: TGTGCCTCCCTAAGGGGGTACAGCTCCTACGAC.

This clone was seen ten or more times. The read ends 3 residues early relative to the CDR3; the germline J gene fills the gap. The V and J genes are TRBV7-9 and TRBJ1-1; D gene uncertain. This CDR3 comprises 12 residues. CDR1 and CDR2 from the germline V gene are SEHNR and FQNEAQ (reference sequence). The ends were cut back, 5 bases at V and 3 bases at J, with 7 bases in the middle. CDR3 sequence: CASSPRDTEAFF. The sequenced part of the CDR3 DNA is TGTGCCAGCAGCCCACGGGACACTGAA.

In the case of this clone: One end of the junction varies from germline; a read error may be responsible. The read gets to within 3 residues of the CDR3 end, and the germline J gene fills in the rest. The chain has TRBV2 and TRBJ2-5; D perhaps matches TRBD2 (7 bases). This CDR3 is built from 14 residues. CDR1 is SNHLY and CDR2 is FYNNEI in the germline V gene. The CDR3 spells CASSEGGGQKTQYF. The CDR3 bases that were read are TGTGCCAGCAGTGAGGGGGGGGGCCAAAAGACC.

This clone showed up many times. The CDR3 is cut off 3 residues early in the read; its end comes from the germline J gene. This chain uses TRBV30 with TRBJ1-2, with 7 bases fitting TRBD1. V shed 8 bases and J 4 bases; nucleotides not matched to a gene: 10. CDR1 is GTSNPN and CDR2 is SVGIG in the germline V gene (reference sequence). There are 13 residues in the CDR3. CDR3 DNA (partial): TGTGCCCGCTCAGGGGGGCTTGGCTATGGC. Residues: CARSGGLGYG. The complete CDR3 reads CARSGGLGYGYTF. Filled out from reference TRBV30 and TRBJ1-2, the complete variable domain reads SQTIHQWPATLVQPVGSPLSLECTVEGTSNPNLYWYRQAAGRGLQLLFYSVGIGQISSEVPQNLSASRPQDRQFILSSKKLLLSDSGFYLCARSGGLGYGYTFGSGTRLTVV.

Many counts were recorded for this clone. Read data end 3 residues before the CDR3 end; the end is taken from the germline J gene. V and J are TRBV5-1 and TRBJ1-2, with a tentative D call TRBD1 (5 bases). Germline V gives CDR1 SGHRS, CDR2 YFSETQ. The V end was cut by 4 bases, the J end by 3 bases, with 7 bases between. CDR3 size: 12 residues. CDR3: CASSVQDYGYTF. The sequenced CDR3 bases are TGCGCCAGCAGCGTACAGGACTATGGC.

This clone has at least ten counts. Coverage ceases 3 residues before the CDR3 finishes, and the germline J gene fills in the end. The genes are TRBV6-2 or TRBV6-3 and TRBJ2-3, with a weak D call TRBD2 (6 bases). CDR3 length: 15 residues. The V gene's germline CDR1 is MNHEY and CDR2 SVGEGT. V was pared by 5 bases and J by 2 bases, with 14 bases between. CDR3 sequence: CASSLGSSVTDTQYF. CDR3 bases read: TGTGCCAGCAGTCTTGGGTCTAGCGTCACAGATACG.